The 8 T cell receptor beta chains listed next were all sequenced from one sample in a study of blood T cells in healthy people across ages. The authors ran a second PCR of about 7 to 11 cycles using a sample-barcoded 5' primer and a J-beta primer mix. TCRdb re-called the 5' RACE reads through MiXCR, storing one row per CDR3 protein. The table includes about 780,000 distinct CDR3 sequences, approximately 24% detected once. In addition, the sample was reused for a study of T cells of mothers and their children.

Sequenced input: blood. Receptor source: a boy younger than 18 in good health.

The rearrangement uses TRBV4-1 and TRBJ2-3; TRBD1 agrees at 7 bases. Germline values: CDR1 MGHRA, CDR2 YSYEKL. There are 18 residues in the CDR3. J gave up 4 bases and V 2 bases, and 15 bases lay outside the gene matches. DNA of the CDR3: TGCGCCAGCAGCCAATACGGAACAGGGGTCATATTTGCAGATACGCAGTATTTT. It yields the protein CASSQYGTGVIFADTQYF.

The rearrangement joins TRBV4-1 to TRBJ1-2; D not certain. V lost 1 base and J 4 bases, leaving 19 bases between the germline ends. The CDR3 spans 17 residues. Germline V lookup: CDR1 MGHRA, CDR2 YSYEKL. The chain's CDR3 is CASSQAPTAQLFYGYTF. As DNA, the CDR3 is TGCGCCAGCAGCCAAGCCCCCACGGCCCAACTATTCTATGGCTACACCTTC.

This clonotype was seen a handful of times. The chain couples TRBV12-3 or TRBV12-4 to TRBJ1-4; possible D gene TRBD1, 6 bases. V lost 7 bases to trimming and J lost 7 bases, with 22 bases between them. This CDR3 spans 16 amino acids. DNA of the CDR3: TGTGCCAGCACCAGTTTGGGACAAGGGGCAGGTGAAAAACTGTTTTTT. Its translation: CASTSLGQGAGEKLFF.

The table lists this clonotype with a few counts. V is TRBV4-3 and J is TRBJ2-1; possible D gene TRBD1, 5 bases. Germline V gene data show CDR1 as LGHNA and CDR2 as YSLEER. V gave up 0 bases and J gave up 5 bases, with 20 bases separating them. The CDR3 contains 18 residues. The DNA of the CDR3 is TGCGCCAGCAGCCAAGATCCCATGGGGCTAGGGGTCCACAATGAGCAGTTCTTC. Amino acids: CASSQDPMGLGVHNEQFF.

The rearrangement links TRBV10-3 to TRBJ1-6; D gene unclear. Germline V gives CDR1 ENHRY, CDR2 SYGVKD. This CDR3 spans 13 amino acids. V was cut by 8 bases and J by 7 bases, with 12 bases left in between. In DNA, the CDR3 is TGTGCCATCCGTGGGGTGGGGAATTCACCCCTCCACTTT. Translation: CAIRGVGNSPLHF.

CDR3 protein: CASSQEPQAAGTQYF. The CDR3 region has the DNA TGTGCCAGCAGCCAAGAACCTCAGGCGGCGGGGACCCAGTACTTC. The chain combines TRBV14 with TRBJ2-1, with D possibly TRBD2 on 5 matching bases. The J call may be incorrect, as the DNA end agrees better with TRBJ2-5. The CDR3 runs to 15 residues. Germline CDR1 and CDR2: SGHDN and FVKESK.

The chain recombines TRBV6-6 with TRBJ2-1; no firm D call. Germline V lookup: CDR1 MNHNY, CDR2 SVGAGI (reference sequence). Trimming pared 6 bases from V and 6 bases from J, leaving 15 bases between. CDR3 length: 14 residues. CDR3 loop: CASSFGMGSNEQFF. In DNA form, the CDR3 reads TGTGCCAGCAGCTTCGGAATGGGCAGCAATGAGCAGTTCTTC.

CDR3 sequence reads: CASSYTRRDSSYNEQFF. CDR3 bases: TGTGCCAGCAGCTACACCCGAAGGGACAGCTCCTACAATGAGCAGTTCTTC. The chain couples TRBV7-9 to TRBJ2-1; 7 bases align to TRBD1. V was clipped by 4 bases and J by 0 bases; unmatched bases: 9. CDR3 length: 17 residues. Germline CDR1 is SEHNR and CDR2 is FQNEAQ (reference sequence).